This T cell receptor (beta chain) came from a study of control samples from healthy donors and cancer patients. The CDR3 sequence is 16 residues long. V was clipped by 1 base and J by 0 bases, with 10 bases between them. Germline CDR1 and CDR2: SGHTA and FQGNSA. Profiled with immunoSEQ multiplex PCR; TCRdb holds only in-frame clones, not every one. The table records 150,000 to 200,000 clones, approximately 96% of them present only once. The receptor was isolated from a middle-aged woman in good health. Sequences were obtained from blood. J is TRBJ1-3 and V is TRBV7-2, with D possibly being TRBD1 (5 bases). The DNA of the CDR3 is TGTGCCAGCAGCTTAGTACTGGGGCTCTCTGGAAACACCATATATTTT. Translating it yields CASSLVLGLSGNTIYF.